Listed below are T cell receptor beta chains from one sample, sequenced in a study of blood T cells in healthy people across ages. TCRdb ran MiXCR on the 5' RACE reads and lists one entry per CDR3 protein. The table lists 1.5 million or so distinct CDR3 sequences, approximately 40% of them singletons. Sequencing input: blood. The origin of the receptors is a woman between 18 and 29 years old in good health. Both conserved end residues are part of each CDR3.

V gene	J gene	CDR3 protein
TRBV7-9	TRBJ1-1	CASSLITPNTEAFF
TRBV11-2	TRBJ2-3	CASSFLLAGETSTDTQYF
TRBV6-1	TRBJ2-5	CASSVGTTPWETQYF
TRBV12-3/TRBV12-4	TRBJ2-4	CASSFEIENRASPAEVRNIQYF
TRBV12-3/TRBV12-4	TRBJ2-5	CASRTGLAGLKETQYF
TRBV6-5	TRBJ2-3	CASSRSSGHGADTLYF
TRBV7-8	TRBJ2-1	CASSLGRAFGEQFF
TRBV27	TRBJ2-3	CASNAVGTNTQYF
TRBV6-5	TRBJ2-1	CASSTTGTGGNEQFF
TRBV25-1	TRBJ2-2	CASSPGWTGELFF
TRBV5-1	TRBJ2-2	CASSKLAGDTGELFF
TRBV15	TRBJ1-3	CATSRDGTGKIGNTIYF
TRBV6-5	TRBJ2-7	CASSSIGLSEQYF
TRBV10-3	TRBJ2-3	CAIEGGDTQYF
TRBV29-1	TRBJ2-3	CSGAGVTTDTQYF
TRBV27	TRBJ1-6	CASSSPFRDRPYSPLHF
TRBV27	TRBJ1-6	CASSSFRQGNRNSPLHF
TRBV20-1	TRBJ2-7	CSARDRDTLLPYEQYF
TRBV30	TRBJ2-7	CASDGASSHEQYF
TRBV18	TRBJ2-1	CASSPQGTGGNEQFF
TRBV20-1	TRBJ1-1	CSAPGRGGNTEAFF
TRBV6-5	TRBJ2-3	CASRSVREQTDTQYF
TRBV20-1	TRBJ2-7	CSARGQGMMDEQYF
TRBV10-3	TRBJ2-5	CAIGADLLETQYF
TRBV9	TRBJ2-7	CASSVGTEVEQYF
TRBV5-1	TRBJ2-1	CASSPDRDNYEQFF
TRBV12-3/TRBV12-4	TRBJ2-3	CASRATSEPTDTQYF
TRBV11-2	TRBJ2-5	CASSSVLAQETQYF
TRBV20-1	-	CSARGHARGQETQYF
TRBV14	TRBJ2-7	CASRPSGLAGKQYF
TRBV20-1	TRBJ2-3	CSARDLAGISTDTQYF
TRBV15	TRBJ2-1	CATSKLGTPNEQFF
TRBV29-1	TRBJ2-1	CSSGGANNEQFF
TRBV28	TRBJ1-1	CASSARTSEAFF
TRBV10-3	-	CAIKPLAGRYNEQYF
TRBV7-3	TRBJ2-3	CASSSGLAVDTQYF
TRBV12-5	TRBJ2-7	CASGLVLGQSYEQYF
TRBV15	TRBJ2-3	CATSREGQTSGIADTQYF